The sequence of this T cell receptor beta chain was determined in a study of cytomegalovirus exposure and HLA in healthy donors. Overall study: Counted in an early data release were about 85 million unique TCRs from HLA-typed donors. Study outcomes and limitations: The study labeled around 160 TCR beta chains cytomegalovirus-associated. Presence/absence analyses assumed roughly uniform sequencing depth across donors, which may not hold.

Remarks on this clone: Its specificity is not known.

The CDR3 contains 13 residues. V dropped 5 bases and J dropped 7 bases, with 13 bases sitting between them. Germline V gene lookup returns CDR1 SGHAT and CDR2 FQNNGV. Primers included in the PCR were 60 Vbeta and 13 Jbeta primers. Clones were sequenced by immunoSEQ multiplex PCR, and TCRdb holds only the in-frame ones, with some missing. This sample has roughly 200,000 clones; around 85% occur once, and the top ten carry about 2.2%. The sequenced sample was PBMCs. The receptor was isolated from a woman aged 45-65 years in good health and CMV-seronegative. The chain recombines TRBV11-2 with TRBJ2-3; a possible D gene is TRBD1 (6 bases). CDR3 coding DNA: TGTGCCAGCAGCCCCGGGACATTCAATACGCAGTATTTT. The encoded protein is CASSPGTFNTQYF.